These T cell receptor beta chains were read from a single sample in a study of Ad26.COV2.S vaccination and SARS-CoV-2 variants. Produced via immunoSEQ multiplex PCR; TCRdb's table is partial and in-frame only. The table lists fewer than 800,000 clones, more than 80% of them singletons. The sequenced sample was peripheral blood, obtained in a trial of Ad26.COV2.S vaccine versus placebo. The receptor source for this set is a person aged 18 to 65 who received the Ad26.COV2.S COVID-19 vaccine or a placebo. CDR3s include the opening cysteine and the closing phenylalanine or tryptophan. The D gene is left open where the match is weak. Size tells how often a clone was seen (once, few, many) or the class of an expanded clone, and some rows leave it out.

cdr3_length	v_call	clone_size	j_call	d_call	cdr3_nt	cdr3_aa
17	TRBV12-2	-	TRBJ2-5	-	TGTGCGTCTCCGTTCCGTTCAACAGGTAATAACCAAGAGACCCAGTACTTC	CASPFRSTGNNQETQYF
13	TRBV6-1	once	TRBJ1-6	-	TGTGCCAGCAGTGACAGGGGTAGTTCACCCCTCCACTTT	CASSDRGSSPLHF
14	TRBV10-1	-	TRBJ1-2	TRBD1	TGCGCCAGCAGTTCAGGGGGACAGCACTATGGCTACACCTTC	CASSSGGQHYGYTF
16	TRBV15	-	TRBJ2-3	TRBD2	TGTGCCACCAGCAGAGAAACTAGCGGGGAGGAGGGTACGCAGTATTTT	CATSRETSGEEGTQYF
12	TRBV29-1	-	TRBJ1-3	-	TGCAGCGTTGAAGGCCATCTGAACACCATATATTTT	CSVEGHLNTIYF
15	TRBV27	once	TRBJ1-5	-	TGTGCCAGCAGTTTAGCCTTCGGAATCAATCAGCCCCAGCATTTT	CASSLAFGINQPQHF
16	TRBV19	-	TRBJ2-1	TRBD2	TGTGCCAGTAGTCCGCCCTGGGGTAGCGGGGACAATGAGCAGTTCTTC	CASSPPWGSGDNEQFF
16	TRBV18	-	TRBJ2-1	-	TGTGCCAGCTCCCGGGACGGGGGAAAGGCTTACAATGAGCAGTTCTTC	CASSRDGGKAYNEQFF
13	TRBV18	-	TRBJ1-1	-	TGTGCCAGCTCACCTGCCGTGAACACTGAAGCTTTCTTT	CASSPAVNTEAFF
18	TRBV19	-	TRBJ2-2	-	TGTGCCAGTAGTAAGGGGGGCCGGCGGGGCACGAACACCGGGGAGCTGTTTTTT	CASSKGGRRGTNTGELFF
16	TRBV19	few	TRBJ2-1	TRBD2	TGTGCCAGTAGTATCTCAGCGGGAGGATCCTACAATGAGCAGTTCTTC	CASSISAGGSYNEQFF
17	TRBV21-1	-	TRBJ2-2	-	TGTGCCAGCAGCAAAGCGCCGGGGTGGGGTGATACCGGGGAGCTGTTTTTT	CASSKAPGWGDTGELFF
14	TRBV30	-	TRBJ1-2	TRBD1	TGTGCCTGGAGCCGGGACAGCTCTAACTATGGCTACACCTTC	CAWSRDSSNYGYTF
14	TRBV5-4	-	TRBJ2-6	-	TGTGCCAGCAGCTTGGGCCAGGGTGACAACGTCCTGACTTTC	CASSLGQGDNVLTF
14	TRBV19	-	TRBJ1-5	TRBD1	TGTGCCAGTAGTTCTACAGGGGGCGGTCAGCCCCAGCATTTT	CASSSTGGGQPQHF
14	TRBV30	-	TRBJ1-3	-	TGTGCCTGGAGTGTACAGGCAGCTGGAAACACCATATATTTT	CAWSVQAAGNTIYF
14	TRBV7-9	-	TRBJ2-3	-	TGTGCCAGCAGCTTAAACTTCGGCACAGATACGCAGTATTTT	CASSLNFGTDTQYF
16	TRBV28	-	TRBJ2-4	TRBD2	TGTGCCAGCAGTTTAAGTCTAGCGGGGGTCGGAAACATTCAGTACTTC	CASSLSLAGVGNIQYF
16	TRBV11-2	-	TRBJ2-3	TRBD2	TGTGCCAGCAGCTTAGAGGGAGCGGGGTTCACAGATACGCAGTATTTT	CASSLEGAGFTDTQYF
13	TRBV6-5	-	TRBJ1-1	-	TGTGCTTTCGCTAACGATTTCAACACTGAAGCTTTCTTT	CAFANDFNTEAFF
13	TRBV3-1/TRBV3-2	few	TRBJ2-4	-	TGTGCCAGCAGCCAAGGCAGGAAAAACATTCAGTACTTC	CASSQGRKNIQYF
15	TRBV24-1	-	TRBJ1-2	-	TGTGCCACCGCTAGGTCTGACAACCCTGCCGATGGCTACACCTTC	CATARSDNPADGYTF
16	TRBV7-9	once	TRBJ1-2	-	TGTGCCAGCAGCTTATCAACAACCCGCCGATTATATGGCTACACCTTC	CASSLSTTRRLYGYTF
14	TRBV5-1	-	TRBJ1-5	-	TGCGCCAGCAGCCTATGGGGGAGCGATCAGCCCCAGCATTTT	CASSLWGSDQPQHF
15	TRBV7-9	-	TRBJ1-1	TRBD1	TGTGCCAGCAGCGTTAACAGGGGAGGGAACACTGAAGCTTTCTTT	CASSVNRGGNTEAFF
19	TRBV10-2	-	TRBJ1-1	-	TGCGCCAGCGGGAGTCCTTTAGGGAGGATCATGGACATGAACACTGAAGCTTTCTTT	CASGSPLGRIMDMNTEAFF
17	TRBV10-2	-	TRBJ2-7	-	TGCGCCAGCAGTGAGAGGGTACTAATTACAAAGTTCTACGAGCAGTACTTC	CASSERVLITKFYEQYF
15	TRBV14	few	TRBJ2-3	-	TGTGCCAGCAGCCGAATCGAGCGGAGCACAGATACGCAGTATTTT	CASSRIERSTDTQYF
14	TRBV29-1	-	TRBJ1-1	-	TGCAGCGTTGAAACGGGGGGAGAGGGCACTGAAGCTTTCTTT	CSVETGGEGTEAFF
13	TRBV10-2	-	TRBJ1-2	-	TGCGCCAGCAGTGCCGGGGGGTTCTATGGCTACACCTTC	CASSAGGFYGYTF
14	TRBV7-6	-	TRBJ2-7	TRBD2	TGTGCCAGCAGCCTAAGCGGGGGGGCCGCCGAGCAGTACTTC	CASSLSGGAAEQYF
17	TRBV30	once	TRBJ1-2	-	TGTGCCTGGAGTGTACAGCCCCCCGGGGTAGCGGGCTATGGCTACACCTTC	CAWSVQPPGVAGYGYTF
14	TRBV24-1	-	TRBJ2-3	-	TGTGCCACCAGTGGTCCCAGCTTCACAGATACGCAGTATTTT	CATSGPSFTDTQYF
15	TRBV6-5	-	TRBJ2-7	-	TGTGCCAGCAGTTACTCGATTCCCGGATACTACGAGCAGTACTTC	CASSYSIPGYYEQYF
14	TRBV10-3	-	TRBJ2-1	TRBD2	TGTGCCATCAGCGCCACTAGCGGGAGGAATGAGCAGTTCTTC	CAISATSGRNEQFF
16	TRBV19	-	TRBJ1-5	-	TGTGCCAGTAGTATTTATCAGGGAACGAACAATCAGCCCCAGCATTTT	CASSIYQGTNNQPQHF
18	TRBV7-2	-	TRBJ2-6	-	TGTGCCAGCAGCTTATCTCCAGGGGCTTACTCTGGGGCCAACGTCCTGACTTTC	CASSLSPGAYSGANVLTF
14	TRBV7-2	-	TRBJ2-1	TRBD2	TGTGCCAGCAGCCCGGGACTAGCGGAGAATGAGCAGTTCTTC	CASSPGLAENEQFF
13	TRBV3-1/TRBV3-2	-	TRBJ2-3	TRBD2	TGTGCCAGCAGCCGGGGGGAGGGGGATACGCAGTATTTT	CASSRGEGDTQYF
17	TRBV15	-	TRBJ2-7	TRBD1	TGTGCCACCAGCAGATTAATCGGTCAGGGGGTTCCCTACGAGCAGTACTTC	CATSRLIGQGVPYEQYF
13	TRBV3-1/TRBV3-2	-	TRBJ1-2	-	TGTGCCAGCAGCCAAGAACCTGGGAGTGGCTACACCTTC	CASSQEPGSGYTF
17	TRBV5-4	-	TRBJ2-2	-	TGTGCCACCTCGACAGGGGCCATAGCGGGAAGCACCGGGGAGCTGTTTTTT	CATSTGAIAGSTGELFF
13	TRBV6-2/TRBV6-3	-	TRBJ2-3	-	TGTGCCAGCAGCCAAAGAGGTGGCGATACGCAGTATTTT	CASSQRGGDTQYF